This entry describes one TCR beta chain. As yet, its antigen is unknown. TCRdb's copy holds only in-frame clones and misses some; the assay was immunoSEQ multiplex PCR. The sample contains around 66,000 clones, just under 75% of which appear only once. The data stem from a study of vaccination effects on CD4 cells after COVID-19. Study-level results: Among infection- and vaccine-induced clones, marked clonal contraction occurred late after vaccination.

Isolating CD4+ T cells followed approximately ten days of culture. Two doses of BNT162b2 or mRNA-1273 vaccine were administered to participants. Nucleocapsid antibodies were negative in the vaccine recipients, who had never had SARS-CoV-2 infection. The input for sequencing was CD4+ T cells from PBMCs cultured without peptide, taken after COVID-19 vaccination. The clonotype was recovered from a human donor who received a COVID-19 vaccine.

The DNA for the CDR3 is TGTGCCAGCCCTGCGATTCTAGGGACAGATACGCAGTATTTT. Amino acid sequence: CASPAILGTDTQYF. The V gene is TRBV5-8, the J gene TRBJ2-3; unclear D gene. Per germline, CDR1 SGHTS and CDR2 YDEGEE. The length of the CDR3 is 14 residues. The germline V and J ends were trimmed by 7 bases and 3 bases, with 15 bases remaining between them. The full variable domain, with the rest looked up from reference TRBV5-8 and TRBJ2-3, is EAGVTQSPTHLIKTRGQQATLRCSPISGHTSVYWYQQALGLGLQFLLWYDEGEERNRGNFPPRFSGRQFPNYSSELNVNALELEDSALYLCASPAILGTDTQYFGPGTRLTVL.